This T cell receptor beta chain emerged from a study of T cell responses to AZD1222 COVID-19 vaccine. CDR3 length: 14 amino acids. CDR1 is SGHRS and CDR2 is YFSETQ in the germline V gene. V was pared by 4 bases and J by 6 bases, with 15 bases between. Method: immunoSEQ multiplex PCR; TCRdb's copy keeps in-frame clones and lacks some. The sample carries 130,000 to 150,000 clones, roughly nine tenths recorded once. The TCR was taken from an adult in good health. The specimen was peripheral blood, collected on day 0 of AZD1222 vaccination. This chain uses TRBV5-1 with TRBJ2-3; a weak D match, TRBD1 (6 bases). CDR3 sequence (DNA): TGCGCCAGCAGCAACGTCAGGGGTGGGGATACGCAGTATTTT. This encodes CASSNVRGGDTQYF.